A single TCR beta chain is shown here with its context. Its target is unknown. This specimen comes from a study of vaccination and CD4 T cells after COVID-19. Per germline, CDR1 SGHAT and CDR2 FQDESV (reference sequence). The V gene end was trimmed by 5 bases and the J gene end by 8 bases; junction bases not matched to a gene: 10. This CDR3 contains 14 residues. Treatment of the sample: approximately 9-day PBMC culture with coronavirus spike peptide pools or control peptides (ViraFEST assay). Sequencing of cultured CD4+ T cell DNA used the Oncomine TCR Beta short-read assay. Using its own MiXCR run on the PCR reads, TCRdb lists one record per CDR3 protein. Among under 20,000 distinct CDR3 sequences, less than 50% were seen once, and the ten largest hold about 6.5%.

Sequenced here: CD4+ T cells from blood, cultured in vitro, sampled after SARS-CoV-2 vaccination. This receptor was taken from a human donor who had recovered from COVID-19. The chain is built from TRBV11-1 and TRBJ1-2; TRBD1 matches at 8 bases. This chain's CDR3 is CASSQNSRGPGYTF. CDR3 nucleotide sequence: TGTGCCAGCAGCCAGAACTCCAGGGGGCCCGGCTACACCTTC.